A single sample gave rise to the 8 T cell receptor beta chains below, sequenced in a study of T-cell memory formation after mild COVID-19. Each CDR3 protein is one row after TCRdb ran MiXCR on the 5' RACE reads. The sample shows some 250,000 distinct CDR3 sequences, approximately 19% of them seen only once. Sample: PBMCs or a T cell subset sorted from them (not recorded which). The source is a man younger than 35 who had mild COVID-19 (a few samples of this study predate the infection). Cell type and time point are not known.

The V gene is TRBV5-5, the J gene TRBJ1-1; D remains unclear. The CDR3 extends over 11 amino acids. Trimming left V 4 bases short and J 6 bases short, with 7 bases between. CDR1 SGHKS and CDR2 YYEKEE come from the germline V gene (reference sequence). CDR3 protein: CASSDSAEAFF. Here the CDR3 DNA reads TGTGCCAGCAGCGATAGCGCTGAAGCTTTCTTT.

This sequence joins TRBV7-6 and TRBJ2-5; 8 bases are shared with TRBD1. The V and J ends lost 3 bases and 6 bases, in that order; junction bases with no gene match: 12. Germline V CDR1 and CDR2: SGHVS, FNYEAQ. This CDR3 spans 16 amino acids. The CDR3: CASSFSAGGAGKTQYF. The CDR3 coding sequence is TGTGCCAGCAGCTTTTCTGCAGGGGGCGCGGGCAAGACCCAGTACTTC.

The chain couples TRBV5-5 to TRBJ2-5; perhaps D is TRBD1 or TRBD2 (5 bases each). Trimming pared 5 bases from V and 4 bases from J, leaving 12 bases between. The CDR3 sequence is 13 residues long. Germline V lookup: CDR1 SGHKS, CDR2 YYEKEE (reference sequence). The CDR3 DNA reads as TGTGCCAGCAGGACCTGGGGGAGAGAGACCCAGTACTTC. It yields the protein CASRTWGRETQYF.

V and J are TRBV28 and TRBJ2-5, with 7 bases identical to TRBD2. This CDR3 has 14 residues. CDR1 MDHEN and CDR2 SYDVKM come from the germline V gene. With 3 bases clipped from V and 6 bases from J, the junction kept 7 bases outside the gene matches. The CDR3: CASSFAGVSKTQYF. CDR3 nucleotide sequence: TGTGCCAGCAGTTTCGCGGGGGTATCTAAGACCCAGTACTTC. Supplemented by reference TRBV28 and TRBJ2-5, the full variable domain reads DVKVTQSSRYLVKRTGEKVFLECVQDMDHENMFWYRQDPGLGLRLIYFSYDVKMKEKGDIPEGYSVSREKKERFSLILESASTNQTSMYLCASSFAGVSKTQYFGPGTRLLVL.

The chain links TRBV28 to TRBJ2-3; TRBD2 agrees at 11 bases. The germline gives CDR1 MDHEN, CDR2 SYDVKM. Trimming removed 6 bases from V and 5 bases from J; junction bases left unmatched: 13. The CDR3 is 17 amino acids. DNA for the CDR3: TGTGCCAGCAGCCTTTGGCTAGCGGGGGGTGATGGAGATACGCAGTATTTT. It codes for CASSLWLAGGDGDTQYF.

The chain carries TRBV18 and TRBJ2-7; the match to TRBD1 covers 12 bases. Germline V CDR1 and CDR2: KGHSH, LQKENI. The CDR3 is 15 amino acids. J gave up 7 bases and V 2 bases, and 6 bases lay outside the gene matches. CDR3 sequence reads: CASSPGGQGAGEQYF. CDR3 DNA: TGTGCCAGCTCACCAGGGGGACAGGGGGCTGGTGAGCAGTACTTC.

This clonotype was observed at least ten times. V usage is TRBV20-1 and J usage is TRBJ2-1, with TRBD2 matching 10 bases. Germline trimming cut 5 bases from V and 10 bases from J; bases unmatched to any gene: 8. CDR1 DFQATT and CDR2 SNEGSKA come from the germline V gene (reference sequence). CDR3 length: 13 amino acids. Here the CDR3 reads CSAQAGGDREQFF. In DNA, the CDR3 is TGCAGTGCTCAAGCGGGGGGGGACAGGGAGCAGTTCTTC.

The sample holds a few counts of this clonotype. The chain has TRBV4-3 and TRBJ2-3; TRBD1 agrees at 9 bases. The V gene's germline CDR1 is LGHNA and CDR2 YSLEER. The CDR3 totals 18 residues. V trimming: 2 bases; J trimming: 0 bases; junction bases outside the gene matches: 9. Written as DNA, the CDR3 is TGCGCCAGCAGCCAAACCCACAGGGGGCGTAAGAGCACAGATACGCAGTATTTT. Protein product: CASSQTHRGRKSTDTQYF.